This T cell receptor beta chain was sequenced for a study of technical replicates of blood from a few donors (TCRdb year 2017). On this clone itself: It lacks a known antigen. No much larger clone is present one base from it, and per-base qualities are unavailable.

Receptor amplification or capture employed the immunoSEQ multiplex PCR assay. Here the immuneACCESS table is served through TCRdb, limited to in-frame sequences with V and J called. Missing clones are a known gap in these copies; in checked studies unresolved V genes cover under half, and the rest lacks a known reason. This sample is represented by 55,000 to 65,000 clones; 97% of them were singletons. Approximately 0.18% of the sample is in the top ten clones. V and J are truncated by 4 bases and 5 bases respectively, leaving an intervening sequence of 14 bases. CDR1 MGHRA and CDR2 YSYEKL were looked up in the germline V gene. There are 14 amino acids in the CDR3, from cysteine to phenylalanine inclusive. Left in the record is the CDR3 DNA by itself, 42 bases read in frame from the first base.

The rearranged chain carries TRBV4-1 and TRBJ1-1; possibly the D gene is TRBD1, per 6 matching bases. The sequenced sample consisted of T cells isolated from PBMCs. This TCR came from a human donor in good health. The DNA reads TGCGCCAGCAGCCTGACGGACAGTGGGACTGAAGCTTTCTTT. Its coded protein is CASSLTDSGTEAFF.